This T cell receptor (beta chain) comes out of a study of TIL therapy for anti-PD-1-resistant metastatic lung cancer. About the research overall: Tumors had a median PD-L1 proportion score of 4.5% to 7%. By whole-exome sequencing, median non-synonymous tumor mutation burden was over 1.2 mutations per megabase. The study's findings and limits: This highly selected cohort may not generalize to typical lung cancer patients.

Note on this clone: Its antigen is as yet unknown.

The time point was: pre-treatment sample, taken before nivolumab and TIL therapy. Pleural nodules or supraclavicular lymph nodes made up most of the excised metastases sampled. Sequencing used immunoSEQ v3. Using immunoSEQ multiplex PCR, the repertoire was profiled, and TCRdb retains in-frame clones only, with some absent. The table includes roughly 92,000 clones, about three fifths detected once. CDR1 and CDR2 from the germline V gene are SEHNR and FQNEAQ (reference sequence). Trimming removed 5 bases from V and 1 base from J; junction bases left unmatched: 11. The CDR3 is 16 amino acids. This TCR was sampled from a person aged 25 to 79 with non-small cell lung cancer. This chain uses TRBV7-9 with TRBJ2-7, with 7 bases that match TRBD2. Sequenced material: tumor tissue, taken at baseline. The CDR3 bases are TGTGCCAGCAGCCCCCGGGGGGTAGCGGCATCCTACGAGCAGTACTTC. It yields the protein CASSPRGVAASYEQYF.